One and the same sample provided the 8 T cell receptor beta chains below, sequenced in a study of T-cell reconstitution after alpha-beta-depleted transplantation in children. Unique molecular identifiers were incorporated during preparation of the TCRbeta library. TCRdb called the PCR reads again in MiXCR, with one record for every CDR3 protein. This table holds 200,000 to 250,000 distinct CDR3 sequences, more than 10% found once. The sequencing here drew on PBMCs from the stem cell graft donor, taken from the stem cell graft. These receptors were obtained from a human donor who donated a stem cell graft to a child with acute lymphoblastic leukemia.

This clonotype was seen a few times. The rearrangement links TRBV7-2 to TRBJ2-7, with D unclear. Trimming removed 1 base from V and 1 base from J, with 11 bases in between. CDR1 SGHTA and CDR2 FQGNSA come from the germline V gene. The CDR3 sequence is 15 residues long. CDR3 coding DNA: TGTGCCAGCAGCTTAGATCCCAGGACGTCCTACGAGCAGTACTTC. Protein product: CASSLDPRTSYEQYF.

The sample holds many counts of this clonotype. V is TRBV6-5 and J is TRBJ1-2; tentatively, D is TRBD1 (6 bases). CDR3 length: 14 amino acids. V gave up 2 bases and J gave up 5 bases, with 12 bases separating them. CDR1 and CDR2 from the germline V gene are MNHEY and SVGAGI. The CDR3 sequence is CASSYRGGPYGYTF. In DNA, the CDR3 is TGTGCCAGCAGTTACAGGGGGGGGCCTTATGGCTACACCTTC.

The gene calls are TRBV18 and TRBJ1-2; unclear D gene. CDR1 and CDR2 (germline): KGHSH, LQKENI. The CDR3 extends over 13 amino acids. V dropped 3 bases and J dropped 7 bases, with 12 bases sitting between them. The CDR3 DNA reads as TGTGCCAGCTCACCGGATGAACGAGTTGGCTACACCTTC. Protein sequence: CASSPDERVGYTF.

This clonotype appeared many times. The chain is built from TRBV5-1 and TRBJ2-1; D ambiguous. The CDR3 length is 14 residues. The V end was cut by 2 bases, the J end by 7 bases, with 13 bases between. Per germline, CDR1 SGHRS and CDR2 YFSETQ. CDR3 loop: CASSFVTRTNEQFF. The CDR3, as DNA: TGCGCCAGCAGCTTCGTCACCAGGACGAATGAGCAGTTCTTC.

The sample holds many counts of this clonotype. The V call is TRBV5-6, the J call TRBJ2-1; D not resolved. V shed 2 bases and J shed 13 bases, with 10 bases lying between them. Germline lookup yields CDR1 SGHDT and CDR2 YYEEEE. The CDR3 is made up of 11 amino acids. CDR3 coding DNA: TGTGCCAGCAGCTTTCGAGGTCTCCAGTTCTTC. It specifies CASSFRGLQFF.

CDR3 nucleotides: TGTGCCAGCAGCCTCTTCCGACGGGGTACTGAAGCTTTCTTT. Protein: CASSLFRRGTEAFF. The J gene is TRBJ1-1, the V gene TRBV3-1; D remains unclear. The V end was cut by 4 bases, the J end by 5 bases, with 14 bases between. The CDR3 spans 14 residues. The germline V gene encodes CDR1 LGHDT and CDR2 YNNKEL (reference sequence).

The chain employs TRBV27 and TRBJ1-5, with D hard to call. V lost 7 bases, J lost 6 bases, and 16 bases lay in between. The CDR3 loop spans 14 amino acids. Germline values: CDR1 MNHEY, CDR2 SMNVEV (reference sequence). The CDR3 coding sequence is TGTGCCAGCATATTACCGGGCCGGAGTCAGCCCCAGCATTTT. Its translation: CASILPGRSQPQHF.

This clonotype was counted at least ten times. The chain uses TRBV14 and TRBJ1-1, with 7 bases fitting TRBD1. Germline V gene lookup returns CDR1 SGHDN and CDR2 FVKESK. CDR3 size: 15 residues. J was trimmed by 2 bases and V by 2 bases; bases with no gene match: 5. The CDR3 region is CASSQWGQPNTEAFF. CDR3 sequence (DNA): TGTGCCAGCAGCCAATGGGGACAGCCAAACACTGAAGCTTTCTTT.